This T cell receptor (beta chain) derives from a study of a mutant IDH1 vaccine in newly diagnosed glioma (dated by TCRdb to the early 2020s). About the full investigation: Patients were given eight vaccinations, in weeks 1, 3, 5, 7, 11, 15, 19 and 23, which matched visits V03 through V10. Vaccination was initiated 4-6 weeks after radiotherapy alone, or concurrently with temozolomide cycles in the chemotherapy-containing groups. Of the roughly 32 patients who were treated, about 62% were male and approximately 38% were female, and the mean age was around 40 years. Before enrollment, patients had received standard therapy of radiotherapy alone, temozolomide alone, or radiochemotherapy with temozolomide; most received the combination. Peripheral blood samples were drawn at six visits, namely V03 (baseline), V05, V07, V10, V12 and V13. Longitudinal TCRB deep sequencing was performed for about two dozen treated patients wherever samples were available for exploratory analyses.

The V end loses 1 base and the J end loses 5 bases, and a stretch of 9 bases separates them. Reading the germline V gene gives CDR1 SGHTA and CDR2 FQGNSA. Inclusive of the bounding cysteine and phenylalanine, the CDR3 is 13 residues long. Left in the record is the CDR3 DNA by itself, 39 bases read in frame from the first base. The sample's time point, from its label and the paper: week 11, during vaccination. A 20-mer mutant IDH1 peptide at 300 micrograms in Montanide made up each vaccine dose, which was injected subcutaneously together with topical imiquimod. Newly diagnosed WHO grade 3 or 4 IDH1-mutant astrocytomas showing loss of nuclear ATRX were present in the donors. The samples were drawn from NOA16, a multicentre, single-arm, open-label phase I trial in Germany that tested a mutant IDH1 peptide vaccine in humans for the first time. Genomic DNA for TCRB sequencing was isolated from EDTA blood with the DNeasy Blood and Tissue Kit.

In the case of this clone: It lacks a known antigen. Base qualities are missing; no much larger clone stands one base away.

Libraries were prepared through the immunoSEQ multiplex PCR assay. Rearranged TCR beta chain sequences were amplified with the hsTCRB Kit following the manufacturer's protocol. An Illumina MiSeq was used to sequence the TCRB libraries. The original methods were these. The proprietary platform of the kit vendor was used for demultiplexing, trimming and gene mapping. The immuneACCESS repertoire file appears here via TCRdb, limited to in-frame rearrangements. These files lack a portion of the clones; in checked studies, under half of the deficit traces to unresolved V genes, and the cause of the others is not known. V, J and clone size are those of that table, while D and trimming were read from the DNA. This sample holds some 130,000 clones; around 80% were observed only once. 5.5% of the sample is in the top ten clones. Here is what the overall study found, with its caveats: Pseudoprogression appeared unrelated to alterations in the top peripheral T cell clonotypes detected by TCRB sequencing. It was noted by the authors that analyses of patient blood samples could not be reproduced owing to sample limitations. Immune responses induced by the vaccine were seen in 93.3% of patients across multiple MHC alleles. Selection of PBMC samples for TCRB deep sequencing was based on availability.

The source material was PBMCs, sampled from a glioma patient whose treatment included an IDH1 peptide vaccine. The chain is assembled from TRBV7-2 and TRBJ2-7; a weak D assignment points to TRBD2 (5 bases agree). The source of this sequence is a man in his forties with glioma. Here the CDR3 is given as CASSLERRDEQYF. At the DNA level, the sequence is TGTGCCAGCAGCTTAGAACGGCGGGACGAGCAGTACTTC.